One TCR beta chain is described in this entry. The time point here: new active TB diagnosis, blood taken before or within 7 days of starting treatment. Data came from immunoSEQ multiplex PCR; TCRdb stores just in-frame clones and leaves some out. Among about 40,000 clones listed, approximately 93% were seen once. These data belong to a study of T cells in tuberculosis. The source was PBMCs, collected at tuberculosis diagnosis. The sequence came from an adult with tuberculosis.

The CDR3 DNA is TGTGCCAGCAGCCGTGTACACGGAGGGAATTCACCCCTCCACTTT. Its translation is CASSRVHGGNSPLHF. J is TRBJ1-6 and V is TRBV5-5; D ambiguous. This CDR3 is built from 15 residues. Germline assignment: CDR1 SGHKS and CDR2 YYEKEE (reference sequence). The V and J ends lost 4 bases and 7 bases respectively, with 15 bases between them.